The rows below give T cell receptor beta chains drawn from one sample of a study of shared clonotypes between healthy human individuals. TCRdb's copy holds only in-frame clones and misses some; the assay was immunoSEQ multiplex PCR. The table includes about 2.4 million clones, approximately 90% detected once. Source material: naive CD4+ T cells sorted from blood. The receptors derive from a man aged 18-30 years in good health. Each CDR3 is given without its conserved first and last residue. Each record gives: J gene, clone size, V gene, CDR3 protein. Some rows have no size entry. The others give once, few or many, or a class for an expanded clone.

>TRBJ2-7|-|TRBV20-1
SAAGGVEQY
>TRBJ2-5|-|TRBV19
ASSIRSSGGRETQY
>TRBJ2-1|-|TRBV6-5
ASRARDEQF
>TRBJ1-3|-|TRBV30
AWSAGNTPSGNTIY
>TRBJ2-7|-|TRBV19
ASSPTSSEQY
>TRBJ1-1|-|TRBV28
ASSQNDRLNTEAF
>TRBJ1-2|once|TRBV6-1
ASSSAGTGVGYT
>TRBJ2-6|-|TRBV5-1
ASSLGESSGANVLT
>TRBJ2-5|-|TRBV30
AWSAEETQY
>TRBJ2-5|-|TRBV28
ASSLTGGRETQY
>TRBJ2-7|few|TRBV19
ASSEDPRDEQY
>TRBJ2-3|-|TRBV7-3
ASSDQGLDTQY
>TRBJ1-5|-|TRBV5-1
ASSLDGTANQPQH
>TRBJ1-1|-|TRBV5-1
ASSLSGSGTTEAF
>TRBJ1-1|-|TRBV28
ASLMGFEAF
>TRBJ2-3|-|TRBV9
ASSPGLASRSATDTQY
>TRBJ2-2|-|TRBV19
ASSIRVGGTGELF
>TRBJ2-7|once|TRBV5-6
ASSLRSAEQY
>TRBJ1-6|few|TRBV6-5
ASTMRGRGTPLH
>TRBJ2-1|-|TRBV10-2
ASRTPGTGVYNEQF
>TRBJ2-2|-|TRBV5-1
ASSLGTSGSRNTGELF
>TRBJ1-2|-|TRBV9
ASSPLTGNNYGYT
>TRBJ2-4|-|TRBV7-9
ASSRGTVELAKNIQY
>TRBJ2-3|-|TRBV30
AWRQGPDTQY
>TRBJ1-2|-|TRBV2
ASSLKGVAMDYT
>TRBJ2-3|once|TRBV9
ASSLNTDTQY
>TRBJ2-5|-|TRBV12-5
ASGLVPKGGSGRALETQY
>TRBJ2-7|-|TRBV5-1
ASSLTGEGEQY
>TRBJ1-3|-|TRBV7-8
ASSLGQTTIY
>TRBJ1-1|-|TRBV28
ASSLGTGRDTEAF
>TRBJ2-5|-|TRBV27
ASSLSGSGGETQY
>TRBJ2-2|-|TRBV11-1
ASRGNPGELF
>TRBJ2-3|once|TRBV7-2
ASSLSIGGWDTQY
>TRBJ2-5|-|TRBV6-6
ASSPGETQY
>TRBJ2-7|-|TRBV27
ASSQTGAPYEQY